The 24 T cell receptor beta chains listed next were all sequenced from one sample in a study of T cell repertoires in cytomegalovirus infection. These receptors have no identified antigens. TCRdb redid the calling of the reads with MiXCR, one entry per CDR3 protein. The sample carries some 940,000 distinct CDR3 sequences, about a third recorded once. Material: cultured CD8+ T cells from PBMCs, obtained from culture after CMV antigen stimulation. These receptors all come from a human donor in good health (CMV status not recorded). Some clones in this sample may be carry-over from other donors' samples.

The DNA of the CDR3 is TGTGCCAGCAGCCCCCTCATTCCGGGGCCGGCAAAGAACACCGGGGAGCTGTTTTTT. Translating it yields CASSPLIPGPAKNTGELFF. The chain recombines TRBV7-8 with TRBJ2-2; D assignment may be TRBD1 or TRBD2 (5 bases each). Germline assignment: CDR1 SGHVS and CDR2 FQNEAQ. This CDR3 region has 19 residues. V was clipped by 5 bases and J by 1 base, with 23 bases between them.

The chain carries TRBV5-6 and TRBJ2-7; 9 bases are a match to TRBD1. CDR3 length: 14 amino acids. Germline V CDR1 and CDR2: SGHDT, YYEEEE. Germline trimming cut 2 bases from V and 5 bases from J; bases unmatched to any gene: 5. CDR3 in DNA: TGTGCCAGCAGCTTACAGGGGGCGGACCACGAGCAGTACTTC. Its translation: CASSLQGADHEQYF.

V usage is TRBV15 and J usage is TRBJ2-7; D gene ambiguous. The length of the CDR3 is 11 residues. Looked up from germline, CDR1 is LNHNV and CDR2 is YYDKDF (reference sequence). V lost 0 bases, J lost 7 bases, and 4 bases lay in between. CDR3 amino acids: CATSRDHEQYF. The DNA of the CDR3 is TGTGCCACCAGCAGAGATCATGAGCAGTACTTC.

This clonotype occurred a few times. The CDR3 DNA follows: TGTGCCAGCAGCTTGGGGGACAGCGAAGAGACCCAGTACTTC. This encodes CASSLGDSEETQYF. This chain joins TRBV5-6 and TRBJ2-5; TRBD1 matches 7 bases. This CDR3 region has 14 residues. Germline lookup yields CDR1 SGHDT and CDR2 YYEEEE. Germline trimming cut 0 bases from V and 3 bases from J; bases unmatched to any gene: 2.

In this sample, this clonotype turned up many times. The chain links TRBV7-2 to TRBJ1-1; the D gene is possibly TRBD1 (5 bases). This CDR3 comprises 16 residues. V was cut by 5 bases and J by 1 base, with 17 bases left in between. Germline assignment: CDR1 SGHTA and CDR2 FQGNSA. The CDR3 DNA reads TGTGCCAGCAGCGACCTACTAGACAGTCCGAACACTGAAGCTTTCTTT. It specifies CASSDLLDSPNTEAFF.

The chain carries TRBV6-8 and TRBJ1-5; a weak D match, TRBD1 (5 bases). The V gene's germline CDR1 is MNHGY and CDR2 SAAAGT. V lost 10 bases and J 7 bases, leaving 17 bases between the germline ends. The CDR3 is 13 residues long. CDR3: CANRYGGRQPQHF. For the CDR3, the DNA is TGTGCCAACAGGTACGGAGGGAGGCAGCCCCAGCATTTT.

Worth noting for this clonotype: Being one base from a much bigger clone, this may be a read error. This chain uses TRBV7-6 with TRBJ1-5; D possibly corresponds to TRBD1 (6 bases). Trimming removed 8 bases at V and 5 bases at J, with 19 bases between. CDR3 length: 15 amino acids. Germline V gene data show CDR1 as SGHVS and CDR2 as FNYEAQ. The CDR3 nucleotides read TGTGCCAGCGCTCTAGGGGGGGGTGATGATCAGCCCCAGCATTTT. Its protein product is CASALGGGDDQPQHF.

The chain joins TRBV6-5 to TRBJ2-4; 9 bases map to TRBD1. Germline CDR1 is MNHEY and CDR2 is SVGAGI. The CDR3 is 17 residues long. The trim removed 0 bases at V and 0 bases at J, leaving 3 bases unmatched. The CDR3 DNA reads TGTGCCAGCAGTTACTCGTGGACAGGGGAAGCCAAAAACATTCAGTACTTC. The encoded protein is CASSYSWTGEAKNIQYF.

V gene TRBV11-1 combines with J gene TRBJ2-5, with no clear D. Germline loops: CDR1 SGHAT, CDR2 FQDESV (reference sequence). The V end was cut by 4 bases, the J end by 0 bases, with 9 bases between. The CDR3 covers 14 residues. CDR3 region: CASSSGPYQETQYF. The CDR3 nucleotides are TGTGCCAGCAGCTCCGGACCGTACCAAGAGACCCAGTACTTC. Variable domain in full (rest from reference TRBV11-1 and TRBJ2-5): EAEVAQSPRYKITEKSQAVAFWCDPISGHATLYWYRQILGQGPELLVQFQDESVVDDSQLPKDRFSAERLKGVDSTLKIQPAELGDSAMYLCASSSGPYQETQYFGPGTRLLVL.

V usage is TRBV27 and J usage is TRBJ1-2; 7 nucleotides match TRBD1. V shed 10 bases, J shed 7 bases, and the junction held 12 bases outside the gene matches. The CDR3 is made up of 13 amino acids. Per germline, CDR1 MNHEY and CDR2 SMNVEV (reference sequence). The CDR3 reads CAIGQSRGSGYTF. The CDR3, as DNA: TGTGCCATAGGACAGTCCAGGGGGAGTGGCTACACCTTC.

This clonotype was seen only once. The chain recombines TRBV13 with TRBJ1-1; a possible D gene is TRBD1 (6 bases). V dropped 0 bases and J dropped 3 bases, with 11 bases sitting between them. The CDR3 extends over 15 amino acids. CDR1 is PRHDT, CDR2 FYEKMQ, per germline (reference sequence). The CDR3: CASSLGPGADTEAFF. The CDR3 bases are TGTGCCAGCAGCTTAGGCCCGGGGGCCGACACTGAAGCTTTCTTT.

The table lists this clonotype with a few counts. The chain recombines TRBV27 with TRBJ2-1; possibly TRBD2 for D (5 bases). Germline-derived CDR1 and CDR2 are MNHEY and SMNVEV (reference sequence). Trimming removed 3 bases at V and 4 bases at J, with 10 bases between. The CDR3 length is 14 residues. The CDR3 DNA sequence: TGTGCCAGCAGTTTGATCGGGAATTACAATGAGCAGTTCTTC. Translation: CASSLIGNYNEQFF.

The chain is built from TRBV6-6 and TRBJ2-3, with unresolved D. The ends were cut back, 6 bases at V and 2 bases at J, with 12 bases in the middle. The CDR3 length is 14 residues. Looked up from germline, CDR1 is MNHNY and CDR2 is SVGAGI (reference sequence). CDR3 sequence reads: CASSHVPNTDTQYF. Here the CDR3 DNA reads TGTGCCAGCAGCCACGTGCCCAACACAGATACGCAGTATTTT.

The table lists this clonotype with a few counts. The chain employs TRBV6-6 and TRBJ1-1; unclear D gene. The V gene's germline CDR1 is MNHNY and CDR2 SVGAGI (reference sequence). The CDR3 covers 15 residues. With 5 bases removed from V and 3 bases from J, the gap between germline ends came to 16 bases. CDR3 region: CASSLPPAGDTEAFF. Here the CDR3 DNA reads TGTGCCAGCAGTCTCCCCCCCGCGGGAGACACTGAAGCTTTCTTT.

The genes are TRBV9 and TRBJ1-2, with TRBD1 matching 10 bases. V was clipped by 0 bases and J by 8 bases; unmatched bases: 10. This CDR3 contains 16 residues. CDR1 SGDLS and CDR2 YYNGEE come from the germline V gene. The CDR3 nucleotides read TGTGCCAGCAGCGTAGCCCGGGACAGGGGACTCGGGGGCTACACCTTC. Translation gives CASSVARDRGLGGYTF.

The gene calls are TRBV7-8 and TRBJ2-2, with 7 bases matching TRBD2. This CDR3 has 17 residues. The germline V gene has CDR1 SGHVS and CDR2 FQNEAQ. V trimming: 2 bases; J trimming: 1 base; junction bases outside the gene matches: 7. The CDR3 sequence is CASSLHPGLLNTGELFF. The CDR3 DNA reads TGTGCCAGCAGCTTACACCCGGGACTATTGAACACCGGGGAGCTGTTTTTT.

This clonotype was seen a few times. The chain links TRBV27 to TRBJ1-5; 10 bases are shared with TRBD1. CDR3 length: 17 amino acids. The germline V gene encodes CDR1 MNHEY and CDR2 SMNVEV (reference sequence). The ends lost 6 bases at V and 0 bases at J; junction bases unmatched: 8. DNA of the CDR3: TGTGCCAGCAGCTCCCCGACAGGGGGCTATAGCAATCAGCCCCAGCATTTT. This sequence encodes CASSSPTGGYSNQPQHF.

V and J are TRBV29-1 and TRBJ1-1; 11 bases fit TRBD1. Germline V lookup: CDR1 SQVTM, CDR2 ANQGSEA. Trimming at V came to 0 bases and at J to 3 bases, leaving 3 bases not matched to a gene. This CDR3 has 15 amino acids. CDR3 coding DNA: TGCAGCGTTGAAGAAGGGACAGGGGGGGACACTGAAGCTTTCTTT. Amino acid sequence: CSVEEGTGGDTEAFF.

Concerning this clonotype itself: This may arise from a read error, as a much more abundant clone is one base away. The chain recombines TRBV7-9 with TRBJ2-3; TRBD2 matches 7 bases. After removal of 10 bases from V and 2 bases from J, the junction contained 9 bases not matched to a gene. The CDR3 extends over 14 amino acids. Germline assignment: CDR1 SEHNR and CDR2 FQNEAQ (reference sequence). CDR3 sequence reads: CAMQHSGDTDTQYF. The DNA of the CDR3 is TGTGCCATGCAGCACAGCGGGGACACAGATACGCAGTATTTT.

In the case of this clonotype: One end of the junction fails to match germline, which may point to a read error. CDR3 in DNA: TGTGCCAGCAGCCACGTAGGGCGTCCGAGGGATGAACCTTACGCTGTCTTT. This codes for CASSHVGRPRDEPYAVF. This chain links TRBV7-6 with TRBJ1-1; no clear D. Per germline, CDR1 SGHVS and CDR2 FNYEAQ. The CDR3 runs to 17 residues. Full variable domain (outside the CDR3, taken from reference TRBV7-6 and TRBJ1-1): GAGVSQSPRYKVTKRGQDVALRCDPISGHVSLYWYRQALGQGPEFLTYFNYEAQQDKSGLPNDRFSAERPEGSISTLTIQRTEQRDSAMYRCASSHVGRPRDEPYAVFGQGTRLTVV.

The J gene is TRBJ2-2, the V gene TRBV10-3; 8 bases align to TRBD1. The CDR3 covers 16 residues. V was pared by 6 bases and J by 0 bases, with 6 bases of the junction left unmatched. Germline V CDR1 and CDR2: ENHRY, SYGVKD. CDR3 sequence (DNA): TGTGCCATCAGGACAGGGGCCCCCGCGAACACCGGGGAGCTGTTTTTT. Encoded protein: CAIRTGAPANTGELFF.

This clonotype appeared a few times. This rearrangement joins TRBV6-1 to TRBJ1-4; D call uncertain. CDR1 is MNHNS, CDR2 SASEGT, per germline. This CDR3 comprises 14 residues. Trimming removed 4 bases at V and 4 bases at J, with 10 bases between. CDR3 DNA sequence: TGTGCCAGCAGTGGGGAACGGTTTAATGAAAAACTGTTTTTT. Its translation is CASSGERFNEKLFF.

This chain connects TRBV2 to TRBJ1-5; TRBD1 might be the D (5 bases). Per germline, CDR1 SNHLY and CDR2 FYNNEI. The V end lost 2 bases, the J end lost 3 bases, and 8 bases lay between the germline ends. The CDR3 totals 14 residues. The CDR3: CASSERQNNQPQHF. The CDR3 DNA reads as TGTGCCAGCAGTGAAAGACAGAACAATCAGCCCCAGCATTTT.

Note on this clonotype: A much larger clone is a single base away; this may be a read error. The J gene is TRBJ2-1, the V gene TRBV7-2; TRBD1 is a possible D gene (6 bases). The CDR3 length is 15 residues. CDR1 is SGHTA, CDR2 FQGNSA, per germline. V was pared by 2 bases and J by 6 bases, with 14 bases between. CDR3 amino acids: CASSLTQGPCNEQFF. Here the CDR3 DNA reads TGTGCCAGCAGCTTAACACAGGGTCCCTGCAATGAGCAGTTCTTC.